Given below is one TCR beta chain in context. The antigen is undetermined. The record originates from a study of OX40 agonist ivuxolimab in advanced cancers. Study-level information: A mean age of roughly 62 years, range 23 to 79, was recorded, and roughly 80% were male. Patients achieving partial responses numbered three: one hepatocellular carcinoma case and two cutaneous melanoma cases. Study-wide findings and caveats: The CD4+ and CD8+ T cells in the blood had expanded clonally by week 6 at 0.1 to 3.0 mg/kg.

TCRdb's table, derived via immunoSEQ multiplex PCR, lists solely in-frame clones and lacks some. The table includes 40,000 to 60,000 clones, about 88% detected once. The V and J ends lost 0 bases and 5 bases respectively, with 8 bases between them. The CDR3 has 15 residues. Germline CDR1 and CDR2: LGHNA and YNFKEQ. No patient had autoimmune disease or received systemic immunosuppression. The specimen comprised CD4+ or CD8+ T cells sorted from blood, sampled in a trial of the OX40 agonist ivuxolimab. The V gene is TRBV4-2, the J gene TRBJ1-6, with unresolved D. This sequence originates from an adult with an advanced solid tumor such as melanoma, head and neck, liver or kidney cancer. The CDR3 spells CASSQEVAHNSPLHF. CDR3 nucleotides: TGTGCCAGCAGCCAAGAAGTAGCCCATAATTCACCCCTCCACTTT.